The 19 T cell receptor beta chains reported below all come from one sample, sequenced in a study of shared clonotypes between healthy human individuals. Naive CD8 cells lacked CD45RO and underwent positive selection for CCR7, leaving out terminally differentiated effector memory CD45RA+ cells. Some clones are missing from TCRdb's copy, which holds only in-frame ones; the method was immunoSEQ multiplex PCR. The repertoire consists of some 740,000 clones, with nearly 95% occurring once and the leading ten covering 20% to 30%. Specimen: naive CD8+ T cells sorted from blood. The receptors come from a man aged 25 to 40 in good health.

The gene calls are TRBV27 and TRBJ1-1, with D tentatively TRBD1 (5 bases). With 7 bases removed from V and 2 bases from J, the gap between germline ends came to 20 bases. Germline values: CDR1 MNHEY, CDR2 SMNVEV (reference sequence). CDR3 length: 16 amino acids. As DNA, the CDR3 is TGTGCCAGCACCCCTCTGTTTGGGGCGATAAACACTGAAGCTTTCTTT. This translates into CASTPLFGAINTEAFF.

This clone was recorded once. V is TRBV15 and J is TRBJ2-7, with D unresolved. Germline V CDR1 and CDR2: LNHNV, YYDKDF (reference sequence). The ends were cut back, 1 base at V and 0 bases at J, with 10 bases in the middle. This CDR3 has 15 amino acids. The DNA for the CDR3 is TGTGCCACCAGCAGAGCAATGGGCTCCTCCTACGAGCAGTACTTC. Residues: CATSRAMGSSYEQYF.

About this clone itself: A much larger clone differs by one base, so this may be a read error. The V call is TRBV13, the J call TRBJ2-7; D is uncertain. This CDR3 is 12 amino acids long. The germline V and J ends were trimmed by 0 bases and 2 bases, with 2 bases remaining between them. CDR1 and CDR2 (germline): PRHDT, FYEKMQ (reference sequence). The CDR3 nucleotides read TGTGCCAGCAGCTTAGGGGCCTACGAGCAGTACTTC. Translating it yields CASSLGAYEQYF.

This sequence joins TRBV5-8 and TRBJ1-5, with unresolved D. CDR3 length: 11 residues. From germline, CDR1 is SGHTS and CDR2 YDEGEE. V lost 6 bases, J lost 1 base, and 2 bases lay in between. The CDR3 coding sequence is TGTGCCAGCAACAGCAATCAGCCCCAGCATTTT. This encodes CASNSNQPQHF.

The table lists this clone with a count of one. The CDR3, as DNA: TGTGCCATCAAAGGCAGGGAAGCCTACGAGCAGTACTTC. Translation gives CAIKGREAYEQYF. J is TRBJ2-7 and V is TRBV10-3; a possible D gene is TRBD1 (5 bases). Per the germline V gene, CDR1 is ENHRY and CDR2 is SYGVKD. V gave up 7 bases and J gave up 2 bases, with 12 bases separating them. There are 13 residues in the CDR3.

CDR3 coding DNA: TGTGCCAGTAGTATAGATACCAGCGGGAGGGCCGTAAACGAGCAGTACTTC. Amino acid sequence: CASSIDTSGRAVNEQYF. The chain uses TRBV19 and TRBJ2-7; 10 bases align to TRBD2. Looked up from germline, CDR1 is LNHDA and CDR2 is SQIVND (reference sequence). The J segment lost 5 bases and the V segment lost 0 bases, leaving 10 bases of the junction unmatched. This CDR3 is built from 17 residues.

The chain recombines TRBV14 with TRBJ2-2; TRBD2 agrees at 8 bases. After removal of 3 bases from V and 0 bases from J, the junction contained 3 bases not matched to a gene. In germline, CDR1 is SGHDN, CDR2 FVKESK. This CDR3 comprises 16 residues. The CDR3 DNA reads TGTGCCAGCAGCCATGCTAGCGGGCCGAACACCGGGGAGCTGTTTTTT. It specifies CASSHASGPNTGELFF.

CDR3 nucleotides: TGTGCCAGCAGTTTATTTTCCCAGGGGAAGCAGTTCTTC. Protein: CASSLFSQGKQFF. This chain connects TRBV27 to TRBJ2-1, with a weak D call TRBD1 (6 bases). With 1 base removed from V and 11 bases from J, the gap between germline ends came to 12 bases. Germline CDR1 MNHEY, CDR2 SMNVEV (reference sequence). CDR3 length equals 13 residues.

The V call is TRBV30, the J call TRBJ2-2, with D maybe TRBD2 (6 bases). This CDR3 has 16 amino acids. Trimming pared 0 bases from V and 4 bases from J, leaving 15 bases between. Germline CDR1 is GTSNPN and CDR2 is SVGIG (reference sequence). CDR3 amino acids: CAWSVWRDTGTGELFF. CDR3 nucleotide sequence: TGTGCCTGGAGTGTCTGGCGGGATACGGGCACCGGGGAGCTGTTTTTT.

In regard to this clone: Other DNA sequences in this specimen translate into the identical CDR3. This chain uses TRBV7-6 with TRBJ2-2; D gene ambiguous. CDR3 length: 12 amino acids. Trimming took off 5 bases at V and 7 bases at J, with 8 bases between the two ends. Germline-derived CDR1 and CDR2 are SGHVS and FNYEAQ. The CDR3 bases are TGTGCCAGCAGCCCCCGAGTCGGGGAGCTGTTTTTT. Translation: CASSPRVGELFF. Full variable domain (remainder filled in from reference TRBV7-6 and TRBJ2-2): GAGVSQSPRYKVTKRGQDVALRCDPISGHVSLYWYRQALGQGPEFLTYFNYEAQQDKSGLPNDRFSAERPEGSISTLTIQRTEQRDSAMYRCASSPRVGELFFGEGSRLTVL.

This chain joins TRBV6-4 and TRBJ2-6; no firm D call. Germline-derived CDR1 and CDR2 are MRHNA and SNTAGT. The CDR3 is 16 amino acids. The V gene lost 0 bases and the J gene lost 1 base, with 7 bases spanning the gap. DNA for the CDR3: TGTGCCAGCAGTGACTCGAGTCCTTCTGGGGCCAACGTCCTGACTTTC. Amino acid sequence: CASSDSSPSGANVLTF.

This sequence joins TRBV29-1 and TRBJ2-1, with 9 nucleotides matching TRBD2. Trimming took 2 bases from V and 0 from J; bases not matched to a gene: 5. Germline loops: CDR1 SQVTM, CDR2 ANQGSEA. CDR3 length: 16 residues. CDR3 region: CSVEIISGGSYNEQFF. DNA for the CDR3: TGCAGCGTTGAAATTATTAGCGGGGGCTCCTACAATGAGCAGTTCTTC.

The chain has TRBV27 and TRBJ2-3; 9 nucleotides align to TRBD1. The V gene's germline CDR1 is MNHEY and CDR2 SMNVEV (reference sequence). This CDR3 contains 16 residues. V was pared by 8 bases and J by 2 bases, with 11 bases of the junction left unmatched. The CDR3 DNA is TGTGCCAGCGGAATCACAGGGGGCGCATTCACAGATACGCAGTATTTT. This codes for CASGITGGAFTDTQYF.

A remark on this clone: Additional DNA sequences in this sample encode the identical CDR3. The chain uses TRBV5-4 and TRBJ2-1, with TRBD2 identical over 10 bases. Germline-derived CDR1 and CDR2 are SGHNT and YYREEE (reference sequence). CDR3 length: 15 residues. Losses at the gene ends were 0 bases for V and 7 bases for J; bases not matched to a gene: 4. The CDR3: CASSLGLAGVNEQFF. The CDR3 nucleotides read TGTGCCAGCAGCTTGGGGCTAGCGGGAGTAAATGAGCAGTTCTTC.

The chain recombines TRBV7-9 with TRBJ2-5, with 8 bases identical to TRBD1. In germline, CDR1 is SEHNR, CDR2 FQNEAQ (reference sequence). The V and J ends lost 5 bases and 0 bases, in that order; junction bases with no gene match: 11. CDR3 length equals 17 residues. CDR3 residues: CASSLPGTGSYQETQYF. CDR3 bases: TGTGCCAGCAGCCTACCGGGGACAGGTTCGTACCAAGAGACCCAGTACTTC.

The chain employs TRBV19 and TRBJ1-1, with D maybe TRBD1 (5 bases). The CDR3 is made up of 13 amino acids. Germline assignment: CDR1 LNHDA and CDR2 SQIVND (reference sequence). V dropped 7 bases and J dropped 2 bases, with 11 bases sitting between them. The CDR3 loop is CASTRQSNTEAFF. The CDR3 coding sequence is TGTGCCAGTACTAGACAGAGCAACACTGAAGCTTTCTTT.

The chain carries TRBV21-1 and TRBJ2-3; TRBD2, the D gene given by the table, was not confirmed from the DNA. TRBV21-1 is labeled a pseudogene. This CDR3 region has 16 residues. The CDR3 protein is CASTRIKREGEDTQYF. The CDR3 region has the DNA TGTGCCAGCACACGTATAAAGCGGGAGGGTGAGGATACGCAGTATTTT.

This clone has a single count. V is TRBV11-2 and J is TRBJ2-1; 8 positions agree with TRBD1. The ends lost 8 bases at V and 7 bases at J; junction bases unmatched: 13. Germline lookup yields CDR1 SGHAT and CDR2 FQNNGV. The CDR3 has 15 residues. CDR3 sequence: CASAAGGTGRNEQFF. The CDR3 DNA follows: TGTGCCAGCGCCGCAGGGGGGACAGGTCGTAATGAGCAGTTCTTC.

The chain joins TRBV7-9 to TRBJ2-7; weak D call: TRBD1 (7 bases). The CDR3 totals 15 residues. Germline V gene data show CDR1 as SEHNR and CDR2 as FQNEAQ (reference sequence). The germline V and J ends were trimmed by 2 bases and 6 bases, with 17 bases remaining between them. As DNA, the CDR3 is TGTGCCAGCAGCTTATCCGAGGCGCAGGGGGGCGAGCAGTACTTC. Amino acids: CASSLSEAQGGEQYF.